Following are 6 T cell receptor beta chains from one sample sequenced in a study of cytomegalovirus exposure and HLA in healthy donors (dated 2017 in TCRdb). The library was obtained by the immunoSEQ multiplex PCR assay. For the multiplex PCR, a mixture combining 60 forward primers for TCR Vbeta segments and 13 reverse primers for TCR Jbeta segments was used. The table comes from immuneACCESS by way of TCRdb, which keeps in-frame sequences with V and J called. Part of the clones is missing from these tables; in studies checked, under half for an unresolved V gene and the rest for unknown reasons. The sample contains almost 200,000 clones, 79% of them found a single time. Jointly, the top ten make up approximately 0.36% of the sample. The sample comprised PBMCs. These receptors all come from a male donor in good health and CMV-seropositive.

V usage is TRBV28 and J usage is TRBJ1-6; 9 bases agree with TRBD1. This CDR3 region has 16 residues. Germline V lookup: CDR1 MDHEN, CDR2 SYDVKM. The V segment lost 7 bases and the J segment 7 bases; nucleotides outside the gene matches: 11. In DNA, the CDR3 is TGTGCCAGCACCCCTCTTCCAGGACAGGGGAATTCACCCCTCCACTTT. This gives the protein CASTPLPGQGNSPLHF. The full variable domain, with the rest looked up from reference TRBV28 and TRBJ1-6, is DVKVTQSSRYLVKRTGEKVFLECVQDMDHENMFWYRQDPGLGLRLIYFSYDVKMKEKGDIPEGYSVSREKKERFSLILESASTNQTSMYLCASTPLPGQGNSPLHFGNGTRLTVT.

The chain combines TRBV27 with TRBJ2-3; possibly TRBD1 for D (6 bases). V gave up 4 bases and J gave up 9 bases, with 14 bases separating them. CDR1 is MNHEY and CDR2 is SMNVEV in the germline V gene (reference sequence). The CDR3 runs 13 residues. CDR3 sequence reads: CASSSYRDTTQYF. The CDR3, as DNA: TGTGCCAGCAGTTCGTACAGGGATACGACGCAGTATTTT.

This clone has a handful of counts. The sample holds other DNA sequences that translate to the same CDR3. The genes are TRBV23-1 and TRBJ2-7, with a possible D match to TRBD1 (5 bases). TRBV23-1 is marked as an open reading frame, function uncertain. The CDR3 is 15 residues long. V was shortened by 3 bases and J by 7 bases, with 19 bases between the two germline ends. The CDR3 coding sequence is TGCGCCAGCAGTCAGGGGCGGTTGCGTGTGTGGGAGCAGTACTTC. Amino acids: CASSQGRLRVWEQYF.

The CDR3 nucleotides are TGTGCCAGCAAGAGGAGCTCCTACGAGCAGTACTTC. It codes for CASKRSSYEQYF. This chain links TRBV6-5 with TRBJ2-7, with D uncertain. V was trimmed by 7 bases and J by 0 bases, leaving 7 bases between them. This CDR3 comprises 12 residues. Per germline, CDR1 MNHEY and CDR2 SVGAGI.

This chain connects TRBV2 to TRBJ2-5; a possible D gene is TRBD1 (6 bases). The CDR3 spans 15 residues. The germline CDR1 and CDR2 sequences are SNHLY and FYNNEI. V was clipped by 7 bases and J by 2 bases, with 17 bases between them. The CDR3 bases are TGTGCCAGCACCAAAGAGCAGGGGCGACAAGAGACCCAGTACTTC. Translating gives CASTKEQGRQETQYF.

The chain couples TRBV5-1 to TRBJ1-2, with D possibly TRBD1 on 6 matching bases. Germline V CDR1 and CDR2: SGHRS, YFSETQ. The V end lost 2 bases, the J end lost 4 bases, and 12 bases lay between the germline ends. The length of the CDR3 is 14 residues. The CDR3 region is CASSLTGPLYGYTF. DNA of the CDR3: TGCGCCAGCAGCTTAACAGGGCCCCTCTATGGCTACACCTTC.